The present TCR beta chain was sequenced within a study of metastatic and nonmetastatic thyroid tumors. TCRdb re-analyzed the PCR reads through MiXCR. The sample has 10,000 to 13,000 clones, 38% seen once; the top ten hold about 15%. Thyroid surgery took place with no prior treatment in any patient. Trimming cost V 7 bases and J 5 bases, with 21 bases left between them. Germline V gene data show CDR1 as DFQATT and CDR2 as SNEGSKA (reference sequence). The CDR3 spans 14 residues. This receptor was taken from a female donor with papillary thyroid cancer or a benign thyroid nodule (not recorded which). Some clones in this sample may be carry-over from other donors' samples. The chain recombines TRBV20-1 with TRBJ2-7, with a tentative D call TRBD2 (5 bases). Sequencing was done on a sample of tumor tissue. The CDR3 nucleotides read TGCAGTGTTCCCGACTTTTCAGAGAGGGACGAGCAGTACTTC. Its translation is CSVPDFSERDEQYF.